This is a list of T cell receptor beta chains from one sample in a study of T-cell memory formation after mild COVID-19. MiXCR, applied by TCRdb to the 5' RACE reads, yields one record per CDR3 protein. The repertoire includes 300,000 to 350,000 distinct CDR3 sequences, around 15% of them detected once, and over 20% sits in the top ten. The sequenced sample was PBMCs or a T cell subset sorted from them (not recorded which). These receptors all stem from a man between 18 and 29 years old who had mild COVID-19 (a few samples of this study predate the infection). Cell type and time point are not known. CDR3s include the opening cysteine and the closing phenylalanine or tryptophan. A D gene is named only where the DNA matches it firmly. Expanded clones are given a class, and other clones once, few, many or no size at all.

d_gene,j_gene,v_gene,abundance,CDR3aa,CDR3nt
TRBD1,TRBJ1-1,TRBV20-1,few,CSARDPDRGSHTEAFF,TGCAGTGCTAGAGATCCGGACAGGGGGTCGCACACTGAAGCTTTCTTT
TRBD1,TRBJ1-1,TRBV6-6,.,CASSRQGIRAFF,TGTGCCAGCAGTCGACAGGGGATAAGAGCTTTCTTT
.,TRBJ1-5,TRBV6-1,.,CASSGSGTSTQPQHF,TGTGCCAGCAGTGGGTCGGGGACTAGCACTCAGCCCCAGCATTTT
.,TRBJ1-5,TRBV12-3/TRBV12-4,.,CASSPGQYNQPQHF,TGTGCCAGCAGCCCCGGACAATACAATCAGCCCCAGCATTTT
.,TRBJ1-2,TRBV7-2,few,CASSRTPGIRVDGYTF,TGTGCCAGCAGTCGTACCCCGGGGATCAGGGTTGATGGCTACACCTTC
.,TRBJ2-3,TRBV7-2,.,CASSLMPHGPDTQYF,TGTGCCAGCAGCTTAATGCCCCACGGCCCAGATACGCAGTATTTT
.,TRBJ2-3,TRBV7-2,.,CASSLVLGGGRTDTQYF,TGTGCCAGCAGCTTAGTCTTGGGTGGGGGCCGCACAGATACGCAGTATTTT
.,TRBJ1-5,TRBV12-3/TRBV12-4,.,CASSSRVQPQHF,TGTGCCAGCAGTTCCAGGGTTCAGCCCCAGCATTTT
.,TRBJ1-5,TRBV19,few,CASSRPGDRSNQPQHF,TGTGCCAGTAGTAGGCCAGGGGATCGTAGCAATCAGCCCCAGCATTTT
.,TRBJ2-3,TRBV7-2,few,CASSLAMGSTDTQYF,TGTGCCAGCAGCTTAGCGATGGGTAGCACAGATACGCAGTATTTT
.,TRBJ2-5,TRBV5-1,few,CASSLAAGTGETQYF,TGCGCCAGCAGCTTGGCCGCGGGGACGGGAGAGACCCAGTACTTC
TRBD1,TRBJ1-2,TRBV7-3,.,CASSPETGTYGYTF,TGTGCCAGCAGCCCTGAGACAGGGACCTATGGCTACACCTTC
.,TRBJ2-5,TRBV5-4,few,CASSLALKTQYF,TGTGCCAGCAGCTTGGCCTTAAAGACCCAGTACTTC
TRBD1,TRBJ2-1,TRBV15,.,CATSRVRTGGNEQFF,TGTGCCACCAGCAGAGTCCGGACAGGGGGCAATGAGCAGTTCTTC
TRBD2,TRBJ2-1,TRBV6-6,few,CASTLAGGNEQFF,TGTGCCAGCACCCTAGCGGGGGGTAATGAGCAGTTCTTC
.,TRBJ2-5,TRBV7-2,.,CASSFFSGGLQETQYF,TGTGCCAGCAGCTTTTTCTCGGGGGGCCTCCAAGAGACCCAGTACTTC
TRBD1,TRBJ1-2,TRBV6-5,.,CASSTQGDYGYTF,TGTGCCAGCAGTACCCAGGGGGACTATGGCTACACCTTC
.,TRBJ1-2,TRBV6-1,.,CASSPWDVVGYTF,TGTGCCAGCAGTCCATGGGACGTCGTCGGCTACACCTTC
TRBD1,TRBJ1-5,TRBV5-1,many,CASSVGTGYNQPQHF,TGCGCCAGCAGCGTCGGGACAGGCTACAATCAGCCCCAGCATTTT
.,TRBJ1-1,TRBV5-1,many,CASSFQNTEAFF,TGCGCCAGCAGCTTTCAGAACACTGAAGCTTTCTTT
TRBD1,TRBJ2-5,TRBV6-2/TRBV6-3,.,CASSYSTTGGETQYF,TGTGCCAGCAGTTACTCGACTACAGGGGGAGAGACCCAGTACTTC
.,TRBJ2-7,TRBV29-1,few,CSVEDPEGTVYEQYF,TGCAGCGTTGAAGATCCGGAAGGGACCGTCTACGAGCAGTACTTC
.,TRBJ2-3,TRBV12-5,.,CASAPEGYTQYF,TGTGCTAGTGCCCCGGAGGGGTATACGCAGTATTTT
TRBD1,TRBJ1-6,TRBV12-3/TRBV12-4,.,CASSYGTGGIFSPLHF,TGTGCCAGCAGTTACGGGACAGGGGGAATCTTTTCACCCCTCCACTTT
TRBD1,TRBJ1-1,TRBV7-9,.,CASSSTGQGNEAFF,TGTGCCAGCAGCTCGACCGGACAGGGGAATGAAGCTTTCTTT
TRBD1,TRBJ2-2,TRBV11-1,few,CARRQGGTGELFF,TGTGCCCGCCGACAGGGGGGCACCGGGGAGCTGTTTTTT
.,TRBJ2-6,TRBV6-2/TRBV6-3,.,CASSWFSGANVLTF,TGTGCCAGCAGTTGGTTCTCTGGGGCCAACGTCCTGACTTTC
.,TRBJ2-1,TRBV6-6,few,CASSYDSWYNEQFF,TGTGCCAGCAGTTACGATTCCTGGTACAATGAGCAGTTCTTC
TRBD2,TRBJ2-1,TRBV5-1,few,CASRTSGGFYSNEQFF,TGCGCCAGCAGAACTAGCGGGGGGTTCTACTCCAATGAGCAGTTCTTC
TRBD2,TRBJ2-5,TRBV5-5,many,CASSLFSGGAETQYF,TGTGCCAGCAGCTTGTTTAGCGGGGGGGCCGAGACCCAGTACTTC
.,TRBJ1-1,TRBV7-2,many,CASSLARSNTEAFF,TGTGCCAGCAGCTTAGCCCGGTCTAACACTGAAGCTTTCTTT
.,TRBJ2-1,TRBV5-1,.,CASSPRQDSISYNEQFF,TGCGCCAGCAGCCCTAGACAGGACTCCATCTCCTACAATGAGCAGTTCTTC
TRBD1,TRBJ1-1,TRBV4-1,few,CASSHIGTGPEAFF,TGCGCCAGCAGCCACATTGGGACAGGCCCTGAAGCTTTCTTT
TRBD2,TRBJ2-1,TRBV7-6,few,CASSWGGGGNEQFF,TGTGCCAGCAGCTGGGGCGGGGGTGGCAATGAGCAGTTCTTC
TRBD1,TRBJ2-3,TRBV7-3,few,CASSSSGQGSRGTQYF,TGTGCCAGCAGCTCCTCGGGACAGGGGTCCAGGGGTACGCAGTATTTT
.,TRBJ1-1,TRBV7-9,few,CASSFVGTEAFF,TGTGCCAGCAGCTTCGTTGGCACTGAAGCTTTCTTT
.,TRBJ1-1,TRBV9,few,CASSVGVGGTEAFF,TGTGCCAGCAGCGTAGGGGTTGGGGGCACTGAAGCTTTCTTT
.,TRBJ2-6,TRBV7-3,few,CASSFSGSSGANVLTF,TGTGCCAGCAGCTTCTCTGGGAGCTCTGGGGCCAACGTCCTGACTTTC
TRBD1,TRBJ1-3,TRBV7-2,.,CASSLSPGQGDPGNTIYF,TGTGCCAGCAGCTTATCACCGGGACAGGGGGACCCTGGAAACACCATATATTTT
.,TRBJ1-4,TRBV5-5,few,CASSSRDMGKLFF,TGTGCCAGCAGCTCCAGGGATATGGGAAAACTGTTTTTT
.,TRBJ2-3,TRBV21-1,.,CASSVTTGTITDTQYF,TGTGCCAGCAGCGTCACGACCGGGACTATCACAGATACGCAGTATTTT
TRBD2,TRBJ2-3,TRBV7-3,.,CASSLNAGGITDTQYF,TGTGCCAGCAGCTTAAACGCGGGGGGTATCACAGATACGCAGTATTTT
TRBD2,TRBJ2-1,TRBV18,.,CASSPGGAGSALEQFF,TGTGCCAGCTCACCCGGGGGGGCGGGGAGCGCCCTTGAGCAGTTCTTC
.,TRBJ1-1,TRBV12-3/TRBV12-4,.,CASSVRGTEAFF,TGTGCCAGCAGTGTGCGGGGGACTGAAGCTTTCTTT
TRBD2,TRBJ2-2,TRBV5-1,.,CASCPIAGNTGELFF,TGCGCCAGCTGTCCCATAGCGGGGAACACCGGGGAGCTGTTTTTT
TRBD1,TRBJ2-5,TRBV28,few,CASRDRKTQYF,TGTGCCAGCAGGGACAGGAAGACCCAGTACTTC
TRBD1,TRBJ1-1,TRBV23-1,few,CASSQSIRDRDNTEAFF,TGCGCCAGCAGTCAATCGATCCGGGACAGGGACAACACTGAAGCTTTCTTT
.,TRBJ2-2,TRBV19,few,CASSISAANTGELFF,TGTGCCAGTAGTATAAGCGCCGCGAACACCGGGGAGCTGTTTTTT
.,TRBJ2-1,TRBV9,few,CASSVVTDNEQFF,TGTGCCAGCAGCGTAGTGACCGACAATGAGCAGTTCTTC